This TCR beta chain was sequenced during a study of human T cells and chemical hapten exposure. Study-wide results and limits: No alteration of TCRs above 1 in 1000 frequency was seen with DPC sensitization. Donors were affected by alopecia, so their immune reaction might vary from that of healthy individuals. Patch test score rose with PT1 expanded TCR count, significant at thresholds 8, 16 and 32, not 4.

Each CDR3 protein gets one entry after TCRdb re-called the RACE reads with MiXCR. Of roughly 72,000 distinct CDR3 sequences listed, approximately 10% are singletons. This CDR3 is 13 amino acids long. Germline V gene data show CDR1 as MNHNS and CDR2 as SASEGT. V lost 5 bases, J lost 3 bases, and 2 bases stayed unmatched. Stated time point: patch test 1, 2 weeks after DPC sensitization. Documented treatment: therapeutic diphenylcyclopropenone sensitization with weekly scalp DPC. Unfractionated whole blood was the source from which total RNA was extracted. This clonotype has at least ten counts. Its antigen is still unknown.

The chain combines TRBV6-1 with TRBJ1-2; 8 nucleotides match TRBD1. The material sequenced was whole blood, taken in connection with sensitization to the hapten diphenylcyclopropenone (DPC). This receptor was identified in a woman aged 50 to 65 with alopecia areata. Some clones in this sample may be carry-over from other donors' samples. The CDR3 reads CASSSDRDYGYTF. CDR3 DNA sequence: TGTGCCAGCAGTTCGGACAGGGACTATGGCTACACCTTC.